These 4 T cell receptor beta chains came from one sample sequenced in a study of blood T cells in healthy people across ages. The use of a sample-barcoded 5' primer and a J-beta primer mix characterized a second PCR of about 7 to 12 cycles. TCRdb redid the calling of the 5' RACE reads with MiXCR, one entry per CDR3 protein. In the table there are 650,000 to 800,000 distinct CDR3 sequences, around 42% of which are singletons. Source material: blood. These TCRs come from a man aged 55 to 69 in good health.

This sequence joins TRBV6-1 and TRBJ2-5; TRBD2 agrees at 8 bases. Germline V CDR1 and CDR2: MNHNS, SASEGT. The trim removed 7 bases at V and 0 bases at J, leaving 7 bases unmatched. CDR3 length: 15 residues. CDR3 residues: CASIWTSSYQETQYF. CDR3 DNA: TGTGCCAGCATCTGGACTAGCTCGTACCAAGAGACCCAGTACTTC.

The V gene is TRBV7-2, the J gene TRBJ2-1, with 10 bases aligning to TRBD2. CDR1 is SGHTA and CDR2 is FQGNSA in the germline V gene. This CDR3 region has 16 residues. V lost 5 bases to trimming and J lost 6 bases; unmatched junction nucleotides: 10. CDR3 protein: CASSPPSGGEGNEQFF. In nucleotides, the CDR3 is TGTGCCAGCAGCCCACCCAGCGGGGGGGAGGGCAATGAGCAGTTCTTC.

The J gene is TRBJ1-2, the V gene TRBV20-1, with 9 bases lining up with TRBD1. Germline lookup yields CDR1 DFQATT and CDR2 SNEGSKA (reference sequence). The CDR3 is 15 residues long. As DNA, the CDR3 is TGCAGGGCCACCGGGGGGACAGGGTTACGGGAAGGCTACACCTTC. Translation: CRATGGTGLREGYTF.

This clonotype was seen a few times. This chain uses TRBV6-5 with TRBJ2-7; D uncertain. Germline V CDR1 and CDR2: MNHEY, SVGAGI. The CDR3 covers 13 residues. Deletions cut 7 bases from V and 2 bases from J, with 12 bases between. The CDR3 DNA is TGTGCCAGCAAGGATGGCATAACCTACGAGCAGTACTTC. Translation: CASKDGITYEQYF.